This paragraph covers one T cell receptor (beta chain) sequence. This record comes from a study of T-cell memory formation after mild COVID-19. In TCRdb, the 5' RACE reads were re-called with MiXCR into one record per CDR3 protein. The sample has 400,000 to 500,000 distinct CDR3 sequences, around 20% seen once. Sequencing was performed on PBMCs or a T cell subset sorted from them (not recorded which). The sequence came from an adult woman who had mild COVID-19 (a few samples of this study predate the infection). Cell type and time point are not known.

CDR3 residues: CASSLVRLAGVDTGELFF. Written as DNA, the CDR3 is TGTGCCAGCAGCTTAGTAAGACTAGCGGGAGTCGACACCGGGGAGCTGTTTTTT. This chain links TRBV11-3 with TRBJ2-2; 12 bases map to TRBD2. Per germline, CDR1 SGHNT and CDR2 YENEEA. CDR3 length equals 18 residues. V dropped 1 base and J dropped 3; count of bases not matched to a gene: 6.